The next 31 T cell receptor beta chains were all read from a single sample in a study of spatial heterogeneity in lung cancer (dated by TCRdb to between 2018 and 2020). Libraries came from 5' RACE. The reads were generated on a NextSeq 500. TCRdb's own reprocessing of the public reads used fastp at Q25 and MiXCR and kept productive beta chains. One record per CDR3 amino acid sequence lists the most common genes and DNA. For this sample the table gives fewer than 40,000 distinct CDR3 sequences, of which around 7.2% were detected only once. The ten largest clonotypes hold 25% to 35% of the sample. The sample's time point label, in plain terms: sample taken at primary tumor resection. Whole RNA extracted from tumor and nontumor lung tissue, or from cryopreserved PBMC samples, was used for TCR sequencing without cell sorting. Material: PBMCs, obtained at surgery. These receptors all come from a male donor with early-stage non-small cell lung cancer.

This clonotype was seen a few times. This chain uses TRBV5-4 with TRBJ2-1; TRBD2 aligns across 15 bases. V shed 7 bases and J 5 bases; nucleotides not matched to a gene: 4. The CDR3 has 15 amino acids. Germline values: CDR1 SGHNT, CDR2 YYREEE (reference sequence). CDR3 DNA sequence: TGTGCCAGCCGTCGGACTAGCGGGGGGGACAATGAGCAGTTCTTC. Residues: CASRRTSGGDNEQFF. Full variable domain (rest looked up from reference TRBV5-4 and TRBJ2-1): ETGVTQSPTHLIKTRGQQVTLRCSSQSGHNTVSWYQQALGQGPQFIFQYYREEENGRGNFPPRFSGLQFPNYSSELNVNALELDDSALYLCASRRTSGGDNEQFFGPGTRLTVL.

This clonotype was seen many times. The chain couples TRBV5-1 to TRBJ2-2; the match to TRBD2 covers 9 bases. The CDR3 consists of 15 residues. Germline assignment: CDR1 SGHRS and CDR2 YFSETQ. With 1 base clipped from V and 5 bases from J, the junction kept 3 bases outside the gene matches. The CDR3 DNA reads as TGCGCCAGCAGCTTGCTTACTAGCGGGACCGGGGAGCTGTTTTTT. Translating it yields CASSLLTSGTGELFF.

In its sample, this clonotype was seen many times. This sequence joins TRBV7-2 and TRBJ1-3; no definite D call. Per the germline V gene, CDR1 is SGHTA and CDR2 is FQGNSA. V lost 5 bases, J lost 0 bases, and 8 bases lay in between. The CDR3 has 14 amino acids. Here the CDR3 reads CASSEGNSGNTIYF. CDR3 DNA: TGTGCCAGCAGCGAGGGCAACTCTGGAAACACCATATATTTT.

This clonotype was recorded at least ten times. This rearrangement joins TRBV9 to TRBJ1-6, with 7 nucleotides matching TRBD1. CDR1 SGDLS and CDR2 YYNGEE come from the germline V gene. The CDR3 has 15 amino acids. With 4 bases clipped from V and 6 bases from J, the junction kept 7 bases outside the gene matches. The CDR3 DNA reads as TGTGCCAGCAGCATCGAGGGACAGCCTAATTCACCCCTCCACTTT. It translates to CASSIEGQPNSPLHF.

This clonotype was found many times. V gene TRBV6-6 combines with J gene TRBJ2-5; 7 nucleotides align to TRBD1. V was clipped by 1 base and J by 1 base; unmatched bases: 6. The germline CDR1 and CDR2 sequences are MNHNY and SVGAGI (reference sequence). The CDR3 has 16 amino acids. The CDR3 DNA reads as TGTGCCAGCAGTTACTTACAGGGGCTCCCCCAAGAGACCCAGTACTTC. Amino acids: CASSYLQGLPQETQYF.

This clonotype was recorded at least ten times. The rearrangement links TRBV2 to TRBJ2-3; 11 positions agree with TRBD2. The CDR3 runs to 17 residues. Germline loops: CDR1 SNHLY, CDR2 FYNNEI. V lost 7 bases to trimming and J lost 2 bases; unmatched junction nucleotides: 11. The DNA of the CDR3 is TGTGCCAGCATGCCCCCCTTGACTAGCGGGAACACAGATACGCAGTATTTT. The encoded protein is CASMPPLTSGNTDTQYF.

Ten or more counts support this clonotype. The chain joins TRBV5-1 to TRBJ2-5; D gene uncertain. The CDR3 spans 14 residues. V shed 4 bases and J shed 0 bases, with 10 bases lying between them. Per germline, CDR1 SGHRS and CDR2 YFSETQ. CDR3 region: CASSGGLYQETQYF. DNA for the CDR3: TGCGCCAGCAGCGGCGGATTGTACCAAGAGACCCAGTACTTC.

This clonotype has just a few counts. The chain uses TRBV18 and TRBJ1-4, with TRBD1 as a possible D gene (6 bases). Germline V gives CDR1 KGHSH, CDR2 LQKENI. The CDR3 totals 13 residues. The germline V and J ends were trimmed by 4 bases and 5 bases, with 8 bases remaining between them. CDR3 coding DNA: TGTGCCAGCTCACTGGACAGCAATGAAAAACTGTTTTTT. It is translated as CASSLDSNEKLFF.

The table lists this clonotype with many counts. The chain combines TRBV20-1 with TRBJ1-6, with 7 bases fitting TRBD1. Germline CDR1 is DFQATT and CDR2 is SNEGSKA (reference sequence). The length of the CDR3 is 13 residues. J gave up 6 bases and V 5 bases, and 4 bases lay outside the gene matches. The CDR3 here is CSACDRVNSPLHF. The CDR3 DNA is TGCAGTGCTTGTGACAGGGTTAATTCACCCCTCCACTTT.

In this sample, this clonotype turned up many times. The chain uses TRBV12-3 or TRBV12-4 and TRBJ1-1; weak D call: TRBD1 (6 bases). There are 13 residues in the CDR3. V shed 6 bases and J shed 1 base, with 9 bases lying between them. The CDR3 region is CASSNRANTEAFF. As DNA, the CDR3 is TGTGCCAGCAGCAACAGGGCGAACACTGAAGCTTTCTTT.

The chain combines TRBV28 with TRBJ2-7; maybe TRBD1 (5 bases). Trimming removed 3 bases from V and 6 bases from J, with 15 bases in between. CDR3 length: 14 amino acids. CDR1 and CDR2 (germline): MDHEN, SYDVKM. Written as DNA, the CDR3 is TGTGCCAGCAGTTTTTACCAGACAGACCCCGAGCAGTACGTC. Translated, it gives CASSFYQTDPEQYV.

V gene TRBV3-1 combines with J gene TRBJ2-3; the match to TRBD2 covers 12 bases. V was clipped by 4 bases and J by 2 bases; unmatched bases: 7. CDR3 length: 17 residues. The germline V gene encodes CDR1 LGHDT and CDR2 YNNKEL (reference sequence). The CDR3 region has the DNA TGTGCCAGCAGCCCCTACCGGACTAGCGGGGTCACAGATACGCAGTATTTT. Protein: CASSPYRTSGVTDTQYF.

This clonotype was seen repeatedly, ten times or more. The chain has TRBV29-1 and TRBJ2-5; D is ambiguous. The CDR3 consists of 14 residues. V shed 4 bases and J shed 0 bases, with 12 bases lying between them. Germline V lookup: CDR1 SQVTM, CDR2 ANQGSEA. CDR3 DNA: TGCAGCGTTGTAATTGGCAGGTACCAAGAGACCCAGTACTTC. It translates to CSVVIGRYQETQYF.

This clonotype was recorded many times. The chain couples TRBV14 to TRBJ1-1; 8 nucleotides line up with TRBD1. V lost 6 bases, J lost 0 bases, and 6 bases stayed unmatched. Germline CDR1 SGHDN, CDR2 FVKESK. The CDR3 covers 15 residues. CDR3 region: CASRSGQGLNTEAFF. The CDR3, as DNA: TGTGCCAGCAGAAGTGGACAGGGATTGAACACTGAAGCTTTCTTT.

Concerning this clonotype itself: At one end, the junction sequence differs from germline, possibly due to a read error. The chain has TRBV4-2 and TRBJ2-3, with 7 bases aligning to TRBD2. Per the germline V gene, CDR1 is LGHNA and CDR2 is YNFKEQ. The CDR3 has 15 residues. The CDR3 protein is CASSQAHDGRYTQYF. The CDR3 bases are TGTGCCAGCAGTCAAGCGCACGACGGGAGGTATACGCAGTATTTT.

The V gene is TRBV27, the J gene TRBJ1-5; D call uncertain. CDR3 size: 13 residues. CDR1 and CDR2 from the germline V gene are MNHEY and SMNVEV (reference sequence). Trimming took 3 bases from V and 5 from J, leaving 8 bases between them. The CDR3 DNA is TGTGCCAGCAGTTTTTTGGCTGATCAGCCCCAGCATTTT. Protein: CASSFLADQPQHF.

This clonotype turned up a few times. CDR3 sequence reads: CASRRQGNQPQHF. CDR3 in DNA: TGTGCCAGCAGGCGACAGGGGAATCAGCCCCAGCATTTT. The V call is TRBV6-5, the J call TRBJ1-5; 8 bases are a match to TRBD1. With V trimmed by 6 bases and J by 4 bases, 2 bases remained unmatched. The germline gives CDR1 MNHEY, CDR2 SVGAGI. The CDR3 contains 13 residues.

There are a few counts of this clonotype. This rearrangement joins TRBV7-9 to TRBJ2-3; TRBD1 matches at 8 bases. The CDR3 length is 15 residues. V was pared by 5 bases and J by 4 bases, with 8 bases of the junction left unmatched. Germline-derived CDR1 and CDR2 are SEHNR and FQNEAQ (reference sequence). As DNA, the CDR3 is TGTGCCAGCAGCGTACGACAGGGGCCGGCAGATACGCAGTATTTT. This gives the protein CASSVRQGPADTQYF.

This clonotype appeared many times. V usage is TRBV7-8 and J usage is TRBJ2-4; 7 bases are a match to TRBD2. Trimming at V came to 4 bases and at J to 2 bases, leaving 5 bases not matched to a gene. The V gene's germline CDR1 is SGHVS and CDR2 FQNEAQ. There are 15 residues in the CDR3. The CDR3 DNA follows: TGTGCCAGCAGCTCGGCCGGGGGGACCAAAAACATTCAGTACTTC. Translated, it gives CASSSAGGTKNIQYF.

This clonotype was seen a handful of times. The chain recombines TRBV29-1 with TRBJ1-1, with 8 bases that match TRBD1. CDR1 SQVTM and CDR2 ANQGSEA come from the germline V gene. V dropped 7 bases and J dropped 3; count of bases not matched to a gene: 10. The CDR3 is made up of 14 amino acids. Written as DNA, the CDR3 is TGCAGCGCCTCAGGGGGCGCGTCGGACACTGAAGCTTTCTTT. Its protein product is CSASGGASDTEAFF. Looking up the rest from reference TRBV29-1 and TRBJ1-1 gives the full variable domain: SAVISQKPSRDICQRGTSLTIQCQVDSQVTMMFWYRQQPGQSLTLIATANQGSEATYESGFVIDKFPISRPNLTFSTLTVSNMSPEDSSIYLCSASGGASDTEAFFGQGTRLTVV.

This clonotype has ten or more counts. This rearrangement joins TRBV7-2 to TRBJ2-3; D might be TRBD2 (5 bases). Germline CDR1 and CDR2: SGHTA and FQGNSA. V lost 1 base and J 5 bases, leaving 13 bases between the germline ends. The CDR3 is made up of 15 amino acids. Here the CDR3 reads CASSLGLGMEDTQYF. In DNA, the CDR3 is TGTGCCAGCAGCTTAGGGCTCGGGATGGAAGATACGCAGTATTTT. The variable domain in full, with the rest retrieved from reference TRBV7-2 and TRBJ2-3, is GAGVSQSPSNKVTEKGKDVELRCDPISGHTALYWYRQSLGQGLEFLIYFQGNSAPDKSGLPSDRFSAERTGGSVSTLTIQRTQQEDSAVYLCASSLGLGMEDTQYFGPGTRLTVL.

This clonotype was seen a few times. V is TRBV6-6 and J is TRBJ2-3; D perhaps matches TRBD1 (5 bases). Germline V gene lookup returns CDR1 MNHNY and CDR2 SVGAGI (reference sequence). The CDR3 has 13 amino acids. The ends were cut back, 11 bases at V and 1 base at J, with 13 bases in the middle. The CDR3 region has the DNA TGTGCCGCCCAGGGTCCCGGCACAGATACGCAGTATTTT. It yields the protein CAAQGPGTDTQYF.

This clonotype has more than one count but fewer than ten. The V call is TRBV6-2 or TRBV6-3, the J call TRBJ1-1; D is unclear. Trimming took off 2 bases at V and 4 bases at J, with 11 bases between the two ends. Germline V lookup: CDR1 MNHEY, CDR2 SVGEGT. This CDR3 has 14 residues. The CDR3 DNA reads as TGTGCCAGCAGTTACGGGCAATCGGGCACTGAAGCTTTCTTT. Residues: CASSYGQSGTEAFF.

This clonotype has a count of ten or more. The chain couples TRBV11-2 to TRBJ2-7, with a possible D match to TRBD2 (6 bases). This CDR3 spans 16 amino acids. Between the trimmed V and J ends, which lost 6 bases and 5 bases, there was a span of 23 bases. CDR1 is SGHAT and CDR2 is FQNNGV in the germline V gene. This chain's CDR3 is CASRSAGLPGDDEQYV. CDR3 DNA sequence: TGTGCCAGCAGATCCGCCGGATTACCGGGAGACGACGAGCAGTACGTC.

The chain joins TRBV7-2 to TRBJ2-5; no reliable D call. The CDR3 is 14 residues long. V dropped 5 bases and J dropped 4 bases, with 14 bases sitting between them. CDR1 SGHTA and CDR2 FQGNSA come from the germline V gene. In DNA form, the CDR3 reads TGTGCCAGCAGCATCCGACATGGAACAGAGACCCAGTACTTC. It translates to CASSIRHGTETQYF.

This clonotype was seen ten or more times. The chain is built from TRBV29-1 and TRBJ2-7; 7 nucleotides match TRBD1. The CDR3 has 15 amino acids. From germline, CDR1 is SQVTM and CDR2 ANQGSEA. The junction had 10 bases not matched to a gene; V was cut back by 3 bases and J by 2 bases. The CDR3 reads CSVEERGRWAYEQYF. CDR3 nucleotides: TGCAGCGTTGAGGAGAGGGGGCGCTGGGCCTACGAGCAGTACTTC.

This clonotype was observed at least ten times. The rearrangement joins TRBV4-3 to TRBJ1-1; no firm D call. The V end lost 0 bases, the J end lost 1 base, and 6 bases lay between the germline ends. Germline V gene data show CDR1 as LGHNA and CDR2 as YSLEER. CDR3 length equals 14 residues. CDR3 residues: CASSQDWANTEAFF. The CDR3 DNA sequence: TGCGCCAGCAGCCAAGATTGGGCGAACACTGAAGCTTTCTTT.

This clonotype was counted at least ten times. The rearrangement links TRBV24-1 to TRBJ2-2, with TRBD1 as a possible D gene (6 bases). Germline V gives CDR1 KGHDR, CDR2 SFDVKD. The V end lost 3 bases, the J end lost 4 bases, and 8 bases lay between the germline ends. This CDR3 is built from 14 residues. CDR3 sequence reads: CATSDGQFTGELFF. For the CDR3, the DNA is TGTGCCACCAGTGATGGACAGTTCACCGGGGAGCTGTTTTTT.

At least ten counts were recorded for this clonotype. This chain's CDR3 is CASSSQAGAYEQYF. The CDR3 coding sequence is TGTGCCAGCAGCTCGCAAGCGGGGGCCTACGAGCAGTACTTC. The chain couples TRBV7-2 to TRBJ2-7; 8 positions match TRBD2. Germline lookup yields CDR1 SGHTA and CDR2 FQGNSA. The V segment lost 4 bases and the J segment 2 bases; nucleotides outside the gene matches: 4. This CDR3 has 14 amino acids. The full variable domain, in which reference TRBV7-2 and TRBJ2-7 provide the parts outside the CDR3, is GAGVSQSPSNKVTEKGKDVELRCDPISGHTALYWYRQSLGQGLEFLIYFQGNSAPDKSGLPSDRFSAERTGGSVSTLTIQRTQQEDSAVYLCASSSQAGAYEQYFGPGTRLTVT.

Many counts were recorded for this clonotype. The CDR3 DNA reads TGTGCCAGCAGCTTAGCGCTTGGGGCTCTCACTGAAGCTTTCTTT. This sequence encodes CASSLALGALTEAFF. This chain connects TRBV7-4 to TRBJ1-1; D is possibly TRBD1 (5 bases). The CDR3 sequence is 15 residues long. Germline values: CDR1 SGHVT, CDR2 SQSDAQ. V lost 0 bases to trimming and J lost 4 bases, with 12 bases between them.

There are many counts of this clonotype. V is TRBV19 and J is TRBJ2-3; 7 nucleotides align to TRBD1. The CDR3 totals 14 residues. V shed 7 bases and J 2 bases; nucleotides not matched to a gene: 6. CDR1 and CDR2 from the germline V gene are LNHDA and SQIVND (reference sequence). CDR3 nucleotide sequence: TGTGCCAGTAACGCCGGGACAGACACAGATACGCAGTATTTT. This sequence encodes CASNAGTDTDTQYF.